Sequencing of this T cell receptor (beta chain) was carried out in a study of T cell responses to AZD1222 COVID-19 vaccine. Looking at the study overall: Timing groups of about 4 and about 12 weeks for second doses were pooled. General study findings and limits: Donors were largely white British and mainly female; clonal diversity was possibly underestimated. With two AZD1222 doses given, Spike-specific TCR breadth and depth both rose. Baseline testing showed seropositivity in only a handful of AZD1222 recipients.

The CDR3 has 12 amino acids. Germline lookup yields CDR1 SGHDT and CDR2 YYEEEE. Trimming left V 4 bases short and J 3 bases short, with 8 bases between. Clones were read by immunoSEQ multiplex PCR, and TCRdb kept only the in-frame ones, dropping some. The table includes about 87,000 clones, about 90% detected once. Points on this clone: Its target is not known.

This TCR came from an adult in good health. This chain links TRBV5-6 with TRBJ2-7; a possible D gene is TRBD2 (5 bases). The sequenced sample was peripheral blood, obtained on day 0 of AZD1222 vaccination. DNA of the CDR3: TGTGCCAGCAGCGTGACTAACTACGAGCAGTACTTC. It translates to CASSVTNYEQYF.